The clone carrying this T cell receptor beta chain was found once. V shed 0 bases and J shed 2 bases, with 17 bases lying between them. The CDR3 contains 17 residues. Germline V gene lookup returns CDR1 SGHDT and CDR2 YYEEEE. This record comes from a study of cytomegalovirus exposure and HLA in healthy donors. Study information: Earlier, about 179 million T cells were analyzed, and 95 million to 140 million unique TCR beta sequences were found among them.

It was with 60 Vbeta and 13 Jbeta primers that the PCR ran. TCRdb's copy holds only in-frame clones and misses some; the assay was immunoSEQ multiplex PCR. The table records roughly 190,000 clones, about four fifths of them present only once. V and J are TRBV5-6 and TRBJ1-1; no clear D gene. This TCR was sampled from a man in his late teens or twenties in good health and CMV-seronegative. The source material was PBMCs. The CDR3 is CASSLGPHFLGNTEAFF. As DNA, the CDR3 is TGTGCCAGCAGCTTGGGGCCCCATTTCCTAGGAAACACTGAAGCTTTCTTT.